This TCR beta chain came from a study of T cells in Graves' hyperthyroidism and ophthalmopathy. RNA transcripts provided the source from which TCR beta CDR3 regions were amplified. The HTBI primer set was used in a first-round RT-PCR of the TCR CDR3. MiXCR, applied by TCRdb to the multiplex PCR reads, yields one record per CDR3 protein. The sample lists over 90,000 distinct CDR3 sequences, less than 55% seen once, with about 26% in the top ten. CDR1 and CDR2 (germline): LNHNV, YYDKDF (reference sequence). The CDR3 contains 17 residues. V shed 0 bases and J shed 6 bases, with 15 bases lying between them. A lack of ophthalmopathy progression within 18 months defined stable Graves' hyperthyroidism. Patients aged 18 to 65 had newly diagnosed hyperthyroidism of under 2 months' duration. Reasons for excluding patients were uncontrolled infection, other autoimmune disease, pregnancy or lactation.

The gene calls are TRBV15 and TRBJ2-6, with a possible D match to TRBD2 (5 bases). The sequence derives from a man aged 40-55 years with Graves' hyperthyroidism. The sample taken for sequencing was blood. The CDR3 reads CATSRDMGSGVANVLTF. For the CDR3, the DNA is TGTGCCACCAGCAGAGATATGGGGTCCGGGGTGGCCAACGTCCTGACTTTC.